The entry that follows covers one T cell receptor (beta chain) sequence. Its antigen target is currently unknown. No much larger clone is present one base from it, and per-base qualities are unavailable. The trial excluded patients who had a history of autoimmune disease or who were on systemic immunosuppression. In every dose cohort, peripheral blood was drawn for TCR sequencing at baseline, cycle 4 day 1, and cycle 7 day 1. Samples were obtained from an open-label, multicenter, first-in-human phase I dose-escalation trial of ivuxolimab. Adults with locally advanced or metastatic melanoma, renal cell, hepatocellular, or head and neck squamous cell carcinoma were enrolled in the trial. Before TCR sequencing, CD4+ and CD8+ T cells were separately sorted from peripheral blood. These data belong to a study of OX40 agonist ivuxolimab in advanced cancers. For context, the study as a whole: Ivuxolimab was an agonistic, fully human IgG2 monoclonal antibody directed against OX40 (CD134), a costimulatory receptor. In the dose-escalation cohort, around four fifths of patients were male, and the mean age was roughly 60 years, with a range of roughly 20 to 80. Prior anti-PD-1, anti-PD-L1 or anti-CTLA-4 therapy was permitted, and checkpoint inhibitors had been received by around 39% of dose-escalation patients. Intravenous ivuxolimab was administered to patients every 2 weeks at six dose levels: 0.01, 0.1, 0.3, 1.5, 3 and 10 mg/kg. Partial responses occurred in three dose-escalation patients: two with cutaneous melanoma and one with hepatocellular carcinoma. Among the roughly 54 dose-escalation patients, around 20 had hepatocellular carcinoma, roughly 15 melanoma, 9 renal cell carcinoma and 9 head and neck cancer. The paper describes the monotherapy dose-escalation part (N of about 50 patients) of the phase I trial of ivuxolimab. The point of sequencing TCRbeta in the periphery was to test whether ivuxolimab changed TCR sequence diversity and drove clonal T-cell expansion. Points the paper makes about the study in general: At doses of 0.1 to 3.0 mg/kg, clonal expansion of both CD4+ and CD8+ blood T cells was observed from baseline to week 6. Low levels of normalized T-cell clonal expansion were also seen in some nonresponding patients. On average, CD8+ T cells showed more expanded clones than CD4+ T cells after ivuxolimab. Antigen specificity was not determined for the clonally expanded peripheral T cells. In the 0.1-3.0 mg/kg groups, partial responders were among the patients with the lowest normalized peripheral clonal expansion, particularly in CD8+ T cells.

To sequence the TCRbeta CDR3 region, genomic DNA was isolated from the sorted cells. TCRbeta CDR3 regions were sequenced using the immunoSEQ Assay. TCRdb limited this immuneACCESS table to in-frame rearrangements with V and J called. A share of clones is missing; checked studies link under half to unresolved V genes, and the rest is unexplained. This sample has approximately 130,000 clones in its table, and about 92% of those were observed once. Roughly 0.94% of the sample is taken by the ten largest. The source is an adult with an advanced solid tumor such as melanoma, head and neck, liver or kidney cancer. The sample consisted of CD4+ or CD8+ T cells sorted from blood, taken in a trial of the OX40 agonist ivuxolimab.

This receptor has the CDR3 CASSPSGREETQYF. The DNA sequence follows: TGCGCCAGCAGCCCGAGCGGGAGAGAAGAGACCCAGTACTTC. The chain is encoded by TRBV4-1 joined to TRBJ2-5, with 8 junctional bases fitting TRBD2. The germline V gene specifies MGHRA as CDR1 and YSYEKL as CDR2. The CDR3 runs 14 residues from the cysteine to the phenylalanine. Only the CDR3 portion is preserved as DNA: 42 bases, with reading frame beginning at the first base. The junction shows trimming of 4 bases on V and 3 bases on J, and the gene matches do not reach 4 bases of it.